This entry lists 15 T cell receptor beta chains sequenced from one sample in a study of blood T cell repertoires in COVID-19. The repertoire was sequenced with immunoSEQ multiplex PCR; TCRdb's copy has only in-frame clones and lacks some. The sample records roughly 56,000 clones, roughly 84% being singletons. The sequenced sample was peripheral blood. These receptors all come from a man between 50 and 59 years old with active COVID-19.

The chain recombines TRBV7-2 with TRBJ1-2; 8 positions agree with TRBD1. Trimming took 5 bases from V and 8 from J; bases not matched to a gene: 7. This CDR3 spans 13 amino acids. Germline CDR1 SGHTA, CDR2 FQGNSA. The CDR3 reads CASSTGQGYGYTF. The CDR3, as DNA: TGTGCCAGCAGCACCGGACAGGGATACGGCTACACCTTC.

This clone was seen once. This sequence joins TRBV30 and TRBJ2-1; the match to TRBD2 covers 9 bases. This CDR3 region has 12 residues. CDR1 and CDR2 (germline): GTSNPN, SVGIG (reference sequence). The V and J ends lost 4 bases and 13 bases, in that order; junction bases with no gene match: 8. Here the CDR3 DNA reads TGTGCCTGGACTCATAGCGGGAGAGCCCAGTTCTTC. Encoded protein: CAWTHSGRAQFF.

The V call is TRBV19, the J call TRBJ2-3; no definite D call. Germline CDR1 reads LNHDA; CDR2 reads SQIVND (reference sequence). Trimming shortened V by 0 bases and J by 6 bases, and 10 bases separated the two germline ends. The CDR3 sequence is 14 residues long. The CDR3: CASSIEASGDTQYF. CDR3 in DNA: TGTGCCAGTAGTATAGAGGCCTCCGGGGATACGCAGTATTTT.

CDR3 in DNA: TGTGCCAGCAGTCCTCAGTTAGGAAACACCATATATTTT. Its translation is CASSPQLGNTIYF. The V gene is TRBV12-3 or TRBV12-4, the J gene TRBJ1-3; no definite D call. V was cut by 5 bases and J by 4 bases, with 9 bases left in between. This CDR3 spans 13 amino acids.

V usage is TRBV5-6 and J usage is TRBJ2-7, with 11 bases lining up with TRBD1. V trimming: 2 bases; J trimming: 7 bases; junction bases outside the gene matches: 5. The CDR3 length is 14 residues. Germline loops: CDR1 SGHDT, CDR2 YYEEEE. The CDR3 is CASSLRDRGKEQYF. The CDR3 bases are TGTGCCAGCAGCTTAAGGGACAGGGGGAAGGAGCAGTACTTC. The full variable domain, with the rest looked up from reference TRBV5-6 and TRBJ2-7, is DAGVTQSPTHLIKTRGQQVTLRCSPKSGHDTVSWYQQALGQGPQFIFQYYEEEERQRGNFPDRFSGHQFPNYSSELNVNALLLGDSALYLCASSLRDRGKEQYFGPGTRLTVT.

This chain uses TRBV5-1 with TRBJ2-1; TRBD2 matches at 8 bases. Losses at the gene ends were 0 bases for V and 8 bases for J; bases not matched to a gene: 7. The CDR3 consists of 15 residues. The V gene's germline CDR1 is SGHRS and CDR2 YFSETQ. Written as DNA, the CDR3 is TGCGCCAGCAGCTTGGACGGCGGGAGGATGGATGAGCAGTTCTTC. This gives the protein CASSLDGGRMDEQFF.

This clone appeared a single time. The chain is built from TRBV2 and TRBJ1-5; D uncertain. CDR3 length equals 15 residues. V was trimmed by 4 bases and J by 7 bases, leaving 17 bases between them. Germline V CDR1 and CDR2: SNHLY, FYNNEI. In DNA form, the CDR3 reads TGTGCCAGCAGTGTAGGAGGGATGATTGGCCAGCCCCAGCATTTT. Its protein product is CASSVGGMIGQPQHF.

The chain employs TRBV11-2 and TRBJ2-1; maybe TRBD2 (5 bases). The V gene's germline CDR1 is SGHAT and CDR2 FQNNGV. V lost 0 bases and J lost 0, with 9 bases in between. The CDR3 contains 16 residues. CDR3 protein: CASSLDPGSSYNEQFF. In DNA, the CDR3 is TGTGCCAGCAGCTTAGATCCGGGGAGCTCCTACAATGAGCAGTTCTTC.

The rearrangement links TRBV6-5 to TRBJ2-1, with 7 bases fitting TRBD2. J gave up 10 bases and V 1 base, and 10 bases lay outside the gene matches. The CDR3 is made up of 15 amino acids. Germline V gene lookup returns CDR1 MNHEY and CDR2 SVGAGI. CDR3 residues: CASSYYRTRGSEQFF. Here the CDR3 DNA reads TGTGCCAGCAGTTACTACCGGACTAGAGGTAGCGAGCAGTTCTTC.

J is TRBJ2-4 and V is TRBV5-4, with TRBD1 identical over 8 bases. In germline, CDR1 is SGHNT, CDR2 YYREEE (reference sequence). V was clipped by 0 bases and J by 10 bases; unmatched bases: 12. The CDR3 length is 16 residues. In DNA, the CDR3 is TGTGCCAGCAGCTTGGGGTCAGGGGGCGAGGTGGGGATTCAGTACTTC. This translates into CASSLGSGGEVGIQYF.

The chain is built from TRBV7-8 and TRBJ2-7; the match to TRBD1 covers 11 bases. The V segment lost 4 bases and the J segment 1 base; nucleotides outside the gene matches: 9. Germline V gene sequence: CDR1 SGHVS, CDR2 FQNEAQ. The CDR3 runs to 17 residues. The CDR3 spells CASSWGTGTGGSYEQYF. The CDR3 coding sequence is TGTGCCAGCAGCTGGGGTACCGGGACAGGGGGGTCCTACGAGCAGTACTTC.

The chain couples TRBV11-3 to TRBJ2-1; D unresolved. Trimming stripped 2 bases from V and 8 bases from J, with 7 bases between. This CDR3 region has 12 residues. CDR1 is SGHNT and CDR2 is YENEEA in the germline V gene. CDR3 amino acids: CASSLSTDEQFF. The CDR3 DNA follows: TGTGCCAGCAGCTTATCCACGGATGAGCAGTTCTTC. The full variable domain, with the rest looked up from reference TRBV11-3 and TRBJ2-1, is EAGVVQSPRYKIIEKKQPVAFWCNPISGHNTLYWYLQNLGQGPELLIRYENEEAVDDSQLPKDRFSAERLKGVDSTLKIQPAELGDSAVYLCASSLSTDEQFFGPGTRLTVL.

The chain links TRBV7-2 to TRBJ2-3; 16 bases align to TRBD2. The germline V gene encodes CDR1 SGHTA and CDR2 FQGNSA. With 4 bases clipped from V and 8 bases from J, the junction kept 6 bases outside the gene matches. The CDR3 runs to 16 residues. CDR3 amino acids: CASSYEGTSGRGTQYF. CDR3 coding DNA: TGTGCCAGCAGCTACGAAGGGACTAGCGGGAGGGGTACGCAGTATTTT.

The chain joins TRBV6-5 to TRBJ1-2; no reliable D call. The CDR3 is 14 amino acids. Germline V gene sequence: CDR1 MNHEY, CDR2 SVGAGI. The V end lost 5 bases, the J end lost 1 base, and 11 bases lay between the germline ends. The CDR3 is CASSRMTGNYGYTF. The CDR3 DNA is TGTGCCAGCAGTCGAATGACGGGTAACTATGGCTACACCTTC.

The V and J genes are TRBV11-2 and TRBJ1-1; 8 nucleotides line up with TRBD1. Germline V CDR1 and CDR2: SGHAT, FQNNGV. The CDR3 runs 14 residues. Trimming at V came to 3 bases and at J to 5 bases, leaving 5 bases not matched to a gene. The DNA of the CDR3 is TGTGCCAGCAGCTTGCAGGGGGCAGGGACTGAAGCTTTCTTT. Translated: CASSLQGAGTEAFF.